This TCR beta chain was sequenced for a study of control samples from healthy donors and cancer patients. The assay was immunoSEQ multiplex PCR, and TCRdb's table has in-frame clones only and misses some. The sample records about 95,000 clones, approximately 90% being singletons. The CDR3 spans 13 residues. V lost 2 bases to trimming and J lost 3 bases, with 8 bases between them. Germline V gives CDR1 SGHRS, CDR2 YFSETQ. Sequenced material: blood. The chain joins TRBV5-1 to TRBJ1-1, with D unclear. This receptor was obtained from a woman in her 70s in good health. This CDR3 reads CASSFLVDTEAFF. In DNA, the CDR3 is TGCGCCAGCAGCTTTTTGGTGGACACTGAAGCTTTCTTT.